A selection of T cell receptor beta chains follows, all from one sample in a study of blood T cells in healthy people across ages. In TCRdb, the 5' RACE reads were re-called with MiXCR into one record per CDR3 protein. The sample has hundreds of thousands of distinct CDR3 sequences; under 25% are singletons. The source material was blood. The receptor set was obtained from a man aged 70-80 years in good health. The CDR3 runs from the conserved cysteine through the conserved F or W. Fields, in order: J gene, clone size, D gene, V gene, CDR3 DNA, CDR3 protein. A D gene is named only where the DNA matches it firmly. Clone sizes are given selectively: once, few, many, or a class where the clone is expanded.

>TRBJ1-1|few|.|TRBV28
TGTGCCAGCGAGATCCGGGGGGGCTGGACTGAAGCTTTCTTT
CASEIRGGWTEAFF
>TRBJ2-3|.|.|TRBV5-1
TGCGCCAGCAGCTTGGGGGGCCTCACAGATACGCAGTATTTT
CASSLGGLTDTQYF
>TRBJ2-2|.|TRBD2|TRBV6-6
TGTGCCAGCAGTACCTTAGCGGGGGAGAACACCGGGGAGCTGTTTTTT
CASSTLAGENTGELFF
>TRBJ1-5|.|TRBD1|TRBV28
TGTGCCAGCAACCCCGGGACAGCCCTACAGCATTTT
CASNPGTALQHF
>TRBJ2-7|.|.|TRBV7-8
TGTGCCAGCAGCTTTCGACAGGACTACGAGCAGTACTTC
CASSFRQDYEQYF
>TRBJ1-5|.|.|TRBV5-1
TGCGCCAGCAGCTTGGGAGGGAAGGGCAATCAGCCCCAGCATTTT
CASSLGGKGNQPQHF
>TRBJ2-3|.|.|TRBV4-3
TGCGCCAGCAGCCAAGATATTAATAGAGTAGATACGCAGTATTTT
CASSQDINRVDTQYF
>TRBJ2-2|few|TRBD2|TRBV7-3
TGTGCCAGCAGCTCGGGACTAGAACCCGGGGAGCTGTTTTTT
CASSSGLEPGELFF
>TRBJ2-7|many|.|TRBV6-1
TGTGCCAGCAGTGGATTTAGGCCCTACGAGCAGTACTTC
CASSGFRPYEQYF
>TRBJ1-5|many|.|TRBV18
TGTGCCAGCTCACCAGGGGGGAGCAATCAGCCCCAGCATTTT
CASSPGGSNQPQHF
>TRBJ1-4|few|.|TRBV12-3/TRBV12-4
TGTGCCAGCAGCTATAATGAAAAACTGTTTTTT
CASSYNEKLFF
>TRBJ2-5|.|.|TRBV4-3
TGCGCCAGCAGCCAAGATCCTGGTAGCGGCCAAGAGACCCAGTACTTC
CASSQDPGSGQETQYF
>TRBJ2-1|.|TRBD2|TRBV11-1
TGTGCCAGCAGCTTAATCGGGACTAACTCCTACAATGAGCAGTTCTTC
CASSLIGTNSYNEQFF
>TRBJ2-7|few|.|TRBV19
TGTGCCAGTAGTATAGACCTGGGTAACTACGAGCAGTACTTC
CASSIDLGNYEQYF
>TRBJ2-1|.|.|TRBV5-1
TGCGCCAGCAGCCTGGGACCGGGCGGTGAGCAGTTCTTC
CASSLGPGGEQFF
>TRBJ1-2|.|.|TRBV5-1
TGCGCCAGCAGCTTGGGGTCTGCTAAGTTGGGCTATGGCTACACCTTC
CASSLGSAKLGYGYTF
>TRBJ2-1|few|.|TRBV10-3
TGTGCCTCATCAGGGGGGGGACAAAAATACAATGAGCAGTTCTTC
CASSGGGQKYNEQFF
>TRBJ2-1|.|TRBD2|TRBV25-1
TGTGCCAGCAGACGAGGAGCGGGAGTCTCCCACAATGAGCAGTTCTTC
CASRRGAGVSHNEQFF
>TRBJ2-1|few|.|TRBV7-2
TGTGCCAGCAGCTTAGTCACGGGGCGTCCCTACAATGAGCAGTTCTTC
CASSLVTGRPYNEQFF
>TRBJ2-5|.|.|TRBV28
TGTGCCAGCAGTTTGGGTATCGGGCCCGGAGAGACCCAGTACTTC
CASSLGIGPGETQYF
>TRBJ2-1|.|TRBD2|TRBV28
TGTGCCAGCAGTTATCCCGGGACTAGCGGGAAGGACTCCTACAATGAGCAGTTCTTC
CASSYPGTSGKDSYNEQFF
>TRBJ2-1|few|.|TRBV5-1
TGCGCCAGCAGCTTGCTTACATCTACAACCGACTCCTACAATGAGCAGTTCTTC
CASSLLTSTTDSYNEQFF
>TRBJ2-7|once|.|TRBV5-5
TGTGCCAGCAGCTTGGTGGCAACGGGCAGCTCCTACGAGCAGTACTTC
CASSLVATGSSYEQYF
>TRBJ1-2|.|.|TRBV7-2
TGTGCCAGCAGCTTAGTAGGCCCAGGGGCCGGCTACACCTTC
CASSLVGPGAGYTF
>TRBJ2-7|few|.|TRBV27
TGTGCCAGCAGACCATTACCGGGACGGTCCAGTGAGCAGTACTTC
CASRPLPGRSSEQYF
>TRBJ1-1|.|.|TRBV30
TGTGCCTGGAGAACCCCTCCGAAAGTCAAGGTGGGCACTGAAGCTTTCTTT
CAWRTPPKVKVGTEAFF
>TRBJ2-1|.|.|TRBV7-9
TGTGCCAGCAGCATCAGGGTCGGGGGAAACAATGTGCAGTTCTTC
CASSIRVGGNNVQFF
>TRBJ1-1|few|TRBD1|TRBV4-1
TGCGCCAGCAGCCCCGGGGCAGGGGGCATAAATGAAGCTTTCTTT
CASSPGAGGINEAFF
>TRBJ2-1|few|.|TRBV4-1
TGCGCCAGCAGCCAAGTAGTAGGGGCGCTGGTCAATGAGCAGTTCTTC
CASSQVVGALVNEQFF
>TRBJ2-2|few|.|TRBV5-1
TGCGCCAGCAGGGCTGAGCCGAACACCGGGGAGCTGTTTTTT
CASRAEPNTGELFF
>TRBJ2-4|few|TRBD1|TRBV10-3
TGTGCCACCGGACAGGGGACCAAAAACATTCAGTACTTC
CATGQGTKNIQYF
>TRBJ2-7|few|.|TRBV19
TGTGCCAGTAGTCCGGACAGTTCAACCTACGAGCAGTACTTC
CASSPDSSTYEQYF
>TRBJ1-5|.|.|TRBV29-1
TGCAGCGTTTCGAGGGGAAGCAATCAGCCCCAGCATTTT
CSVSRGSNQPQHF
>TRBJ1-1|few|.|TRBV18
TGTGCCAGCTCACCCCCTTTTTTTAGGAACACTGAAGCTTTCTTT
CASSPPFFRNTEAFF
>TRBJ2-1|few|.|TRBV7-3
TGTGCCAGCAGCCCTTCAGGGGACCATGAGCAGTTCTTC
CASSPSGDHEQFF
>TRBJ1-1|.|TRBD1|TRBV29-1
TGCAGCGTCCACTGGGGACAGGGAACTGAAGCTTTCTTT
CSVHWGQGTEAFF
>TRBJ2-2|few|TRBD1|TRBV19
TGTGCCAGTAGTATAGACACCCGACAGGGGGCACCCACCGGGGAGCTGTTTTTT
CASSIDTRQGAPTGELFF
>TRBJ1-1|.|.|TRBV6-5
TGCGCCAGCAGTTACGCCGGGACAAGGAACACTGAAGCTTTCTTT
CASSYAGTRNTEAFF
>TRBJ1-2|few|TRBD1|TRBV7-2
TGTGCCAGCAGCTACAGGGACAGGGCAGAGGATGGCTACACCTTC
CASSYRDRAEDGYTF
>TRBJ2-7|.|.|TRBV5-1
TGCGCCAGCAGCCCGGGCAGCCTAGAGGAGCAGTACTTT
CASSPGSLEEQYF
>TRBJ2-5|.|.|TRBV5-6
TGTGCCAGCAGTTCTAACGGGCCAATGGGGACCCAGTACTTC
CASSSNGPMGTQYF
>TRBJ1-1|.|.|TRBV6-1
TGTGCCAGCAGTCATCCGGACACTGAAGCTTTCTTT
CASSHPDTEAFF
>TRBJ2-7|.|.|TRBV25-1
TGTGCCAGCAGTGATCTCTCCGAGCAGTACTTC
CASSDLSEQYF
>TRBJ1-2|.|.|TRBV29-1
TGCAGCGCGGACAGTCCTCAGGACACTAACTATGGCTACACCTTC
CSADSPQDTNYGYTF
>TRBJ2-4|few|.|TRBV5-1
TGCGCCAGCAGCTTGGCGCAGAACAAAAACATTCAGTACTTC
CASSLAQNKNIQYF
>TRBJ2-3|few|TRBD1|TRBV19
TGTGCCAGTAGTCAACGACCAGACAGGGGCTGGTTCACAGATACGCAGTATTTT
CASSQRPDRGWFTDTQYF
>TRBJ2-7|.|TRBD2|TRBV20-1
TGCAGTGCCCTACCCAGTTACGGGAGGAAGTACGAGCAGTACTTC
CSALPSYGRKYEQYF
>TRBJ2-2|.|TRBD1|TRBV10-3
TGTGCCATCACCGGTGACAGGGGCACCGGGGAGCTGTTTTTT
CAITGDRGTGELFF
>TRBJ2-7|.|.|TRBV27
TGTGCCAGCAGTTCCACCCAGGGGTACGAGCAGTACTTC
CASSSTQGYEQYF
>TRBJ2-7|.|TRBD2|TRBV20-1
TGCAGTGCTAGAGATAGCCTAGCGGGAGTCAGCGAGCAGTACTTC
CSARDSLAGVSEQYF
>TRBJ2-5|.|.|TRBV2
TGTGCCAGCAGTGATAATAGGGGCCAACAAGAGACCCAGTACTTC
CASSDNRGQQETQYF
>TRBJ2-3|.|TRBD2|TRBV7-9
TGTGCCAGCAGCTCCAGTCGATTAGCGGGAGGGCATGGAGATACGCAGTATTTT
CASSSSRLAGGHGDTQYF